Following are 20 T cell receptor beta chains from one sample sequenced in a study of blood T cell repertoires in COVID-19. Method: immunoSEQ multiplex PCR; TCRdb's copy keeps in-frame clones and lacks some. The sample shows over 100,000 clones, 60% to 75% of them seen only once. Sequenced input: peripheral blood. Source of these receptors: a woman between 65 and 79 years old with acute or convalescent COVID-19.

DNA of the CDR3: TGCGCCAGCAGCCAAGAGGGGGCCGCCTCGTGGGGGGAAAAACTGTTTTTT. Encoded protein: CASSQEGAASWGEKLFF. V is TRBV4-3 and J is TRBJ1-4; a weak D match, TRBD1 (6 bases). The germline gives CDR1 LGHNA, CDR2 YSLEER. Trimming left V 0 bases short and J 8 bases short, with 19 bases between. The CDR3 consists of 17 residues.

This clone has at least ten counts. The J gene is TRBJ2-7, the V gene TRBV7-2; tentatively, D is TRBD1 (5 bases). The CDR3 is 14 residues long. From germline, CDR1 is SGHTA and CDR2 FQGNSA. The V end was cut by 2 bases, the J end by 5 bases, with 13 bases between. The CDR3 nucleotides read TGTGCCAGCAGCTTACTCTCAGGGCTGCACGAGCAGTACTTC. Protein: CASSLLSGLHEQYF.

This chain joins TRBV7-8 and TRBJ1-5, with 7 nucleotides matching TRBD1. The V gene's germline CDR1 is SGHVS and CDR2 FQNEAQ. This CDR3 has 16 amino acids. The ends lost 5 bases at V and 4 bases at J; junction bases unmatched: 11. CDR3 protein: CASSIDRDRKNQPQHF. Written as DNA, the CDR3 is TGTGCCAGCAGCATAGACCGGGACAGAAAGAATCAGCCCCAGCATTTT.

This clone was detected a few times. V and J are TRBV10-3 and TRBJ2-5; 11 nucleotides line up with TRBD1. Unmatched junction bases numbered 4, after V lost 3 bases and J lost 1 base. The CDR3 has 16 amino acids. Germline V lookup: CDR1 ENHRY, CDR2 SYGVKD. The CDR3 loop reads CAISETGTGGQETQYF. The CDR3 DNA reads TGTGCCATCAGTGAAACCGGGACAGGGGGCCAAGAGACCCAGTACTTC.

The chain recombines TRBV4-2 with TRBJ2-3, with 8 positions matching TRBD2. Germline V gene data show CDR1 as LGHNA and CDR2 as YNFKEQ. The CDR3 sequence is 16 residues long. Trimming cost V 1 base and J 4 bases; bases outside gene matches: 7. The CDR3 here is CASSQGIASGSDTQYF. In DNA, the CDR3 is TGTGCCAGCAGCCAAGGGATCGCTAGCGGGTCAGATACGCAGTATTTT.

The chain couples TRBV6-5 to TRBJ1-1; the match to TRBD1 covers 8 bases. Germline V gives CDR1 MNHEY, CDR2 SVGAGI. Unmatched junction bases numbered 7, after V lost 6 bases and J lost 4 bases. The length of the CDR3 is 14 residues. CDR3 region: CASSPRGLVTEAFF. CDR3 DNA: TGTGCCAGCAGCCCCAGGGGGCTCGTCACTGAAGCTTTCTTT.

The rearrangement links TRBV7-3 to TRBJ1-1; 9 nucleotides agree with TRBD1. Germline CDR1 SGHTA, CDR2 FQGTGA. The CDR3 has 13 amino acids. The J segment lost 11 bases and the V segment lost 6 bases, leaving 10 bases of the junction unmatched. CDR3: CASSPGQGRRAFF. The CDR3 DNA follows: TGTGCCAGCAGTCCTGGACAGGGGAGGAGGGCTTTCTTT.

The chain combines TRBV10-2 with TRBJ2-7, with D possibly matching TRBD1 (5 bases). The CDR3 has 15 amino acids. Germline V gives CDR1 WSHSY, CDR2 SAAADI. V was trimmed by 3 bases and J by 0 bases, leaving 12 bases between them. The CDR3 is CASSDRGQSSYEQYF. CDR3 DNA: TGCGCCAGCAGTGATAGGGGTCAGAGCTCCTACGAGCAGTACTTC.

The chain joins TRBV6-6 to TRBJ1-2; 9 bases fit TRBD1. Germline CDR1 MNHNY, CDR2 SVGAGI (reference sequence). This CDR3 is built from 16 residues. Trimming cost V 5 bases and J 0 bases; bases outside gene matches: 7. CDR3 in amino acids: CASSRATGGSNYGYTF. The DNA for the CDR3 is TGTGCCAGCAGTCGGGCGACAGGGGGATCTAACTATGGCTACACCTTC.

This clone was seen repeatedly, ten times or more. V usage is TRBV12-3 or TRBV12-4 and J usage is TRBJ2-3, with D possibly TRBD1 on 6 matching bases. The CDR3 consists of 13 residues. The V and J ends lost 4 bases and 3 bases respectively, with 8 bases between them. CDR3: CASSYTGTDTQYF. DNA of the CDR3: TGTGCCAGCAGTTATACAGGGACAGATACGCAGTATTTT.

The CDR3 bases are TGTGCCTGGAGTGCCCGGGGGGGGGCGAGGAATGAGCAGTTCTTC. Its translation is CAWSARGGARNEQFF. The chain recombines TRBV30 with TRBJ2-1, with TRBD2 identical over 8 bases. Germline V gives CDR1 GTSNPN, CDR2 SVGIG (reference sequence). Trimming took 1 base from V and 7 from J; bases not matched to a gene: 9. This CDR3 region has 15 residues. The complete variable domain, with remaining parts taken from reference TRBV30 and TRBJ2-1, reads SQTIHQWPATLVQPVGSPLSLECTVEGTSNPNLYWYRQAAGRGLQLLFYSVGIGQISSEVPQNLSASRPQDRQFILSSKKLLLSDSGFYLCAWSARGGARNEQFFGPGTRLTVL.

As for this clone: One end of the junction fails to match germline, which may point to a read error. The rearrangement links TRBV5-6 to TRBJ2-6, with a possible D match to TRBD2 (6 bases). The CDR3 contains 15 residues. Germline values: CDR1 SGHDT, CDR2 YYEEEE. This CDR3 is CASRFGSSGANVLTF. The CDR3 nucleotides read TGTGCCAGCCGCTTCGGGAGCTCTGGGGCCAACGTCCTGACTTTC.

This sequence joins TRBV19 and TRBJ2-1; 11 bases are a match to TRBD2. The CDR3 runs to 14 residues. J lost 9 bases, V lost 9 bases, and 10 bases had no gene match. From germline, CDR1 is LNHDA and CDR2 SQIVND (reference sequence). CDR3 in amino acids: CASALAGGGGEQFF. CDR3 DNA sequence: TGTGCCAGCGCCTTAGCGGGAGGGGGGGGTGAGCAGTTCTTC.

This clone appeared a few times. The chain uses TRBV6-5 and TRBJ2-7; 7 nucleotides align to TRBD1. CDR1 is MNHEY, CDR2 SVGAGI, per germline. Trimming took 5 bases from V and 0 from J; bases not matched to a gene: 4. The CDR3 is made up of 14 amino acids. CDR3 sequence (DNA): TGTGCCAGCAGTCAGACAGGGAACTCCTACGAGCAGTACTTC. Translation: CASSQTGNSYEQYF.

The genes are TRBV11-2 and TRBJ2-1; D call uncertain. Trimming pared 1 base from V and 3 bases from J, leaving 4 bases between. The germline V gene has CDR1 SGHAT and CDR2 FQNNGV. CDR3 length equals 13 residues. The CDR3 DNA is TGTGCCAGCAGCTTAGGCGTCTACAATGAGCAGTTCTTC. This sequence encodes CASSLGVYNEQFF.

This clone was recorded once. The CDR3 is CASSHSGRRYEQYF. The DNA for the CDR3 is TGTGCCAGCAGTCATAGCGGGAGGCGCTACGAGCAGTACTTC. This chain joins TRBV28 and TRBJ2-7, with 10 bases aligning to TRBD2. Germline CDR1 reads MDHEN; CDR2 reads SYDVKM. The CDR3 extends over 14 amino acids. V was clipped by 5 bases and J by 3 bases; unmatched bases: 4.

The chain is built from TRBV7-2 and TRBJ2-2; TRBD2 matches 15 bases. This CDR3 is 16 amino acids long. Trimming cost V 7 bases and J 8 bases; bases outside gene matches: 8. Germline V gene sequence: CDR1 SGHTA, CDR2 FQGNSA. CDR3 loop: CASTLRTSGRVGELFF. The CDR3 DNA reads TGTGCCAGCACCCTCCGGACTAGCGGGAGGGTGGGGGAGCTGTTTTTT.

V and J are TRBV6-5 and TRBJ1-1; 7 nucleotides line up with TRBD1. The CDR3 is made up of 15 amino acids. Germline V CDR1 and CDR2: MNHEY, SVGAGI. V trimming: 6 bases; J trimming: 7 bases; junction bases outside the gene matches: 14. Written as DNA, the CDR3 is TGTGCCAGCAGCTACGCCCCAGGGGGTGGGGGTGAAGCTTTCTTT. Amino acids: CASSYAPGGGGEAFF.

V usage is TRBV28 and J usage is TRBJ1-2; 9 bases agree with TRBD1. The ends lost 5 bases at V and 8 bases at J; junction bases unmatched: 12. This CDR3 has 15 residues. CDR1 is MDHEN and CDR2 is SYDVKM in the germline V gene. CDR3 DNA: TGTGCCAGCAGTCCTAGCCGGGACAGGGTAAAAGGCTACACCTTC. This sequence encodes CASSPSRDRVKGYTF.

This CDR3 is CAILAQGSREAFF. The DNA of the CDR3 is TGTGCCATCTTAGCTCAGGGGTCCAGGGAAGCTTTCTTT. The chain employs TRBV10-3 and TRBJ1-1; D perhaps matches TRBD1 (6 bases). Per the germline V gene, CDR1 is ENHRY and CDR2 is SYGVKD. There are 13 residues in the CDR3. V shed 8 bases and J shed 8 bases, with 18 bases lying between them.